This T cell receptor (beta chain) was identified in a study of PD-L1 blockade in urothelial cancer. Turning to the study itself: Patients commenced atezolizumab in 2014, and it was given at 1,200 mg intravenously every 3 weeks.

Clones were read by immunoSEQ multiplex PCR, and TCRdb kept only the in-frame ones, dropping some. The sample includes 50,000 to 55,000 clones, approximately 77% of them seen just once. The sample holds a few counts of this clone. The antigen is undetermined. Study-level results: Lower than median blood TCR clonality before treatment predicted better survival.

Patients had urothelial carcinoma that was locally advanced or metastatic. The clonotype comes from a man between 70 and 80 years old with urothelial cancer. Sequences were derived from PBMCs, sampled around atezolizumab (anti-PD-L1) treatment.

As DNA, the CDR3 is TGTGCCAGCAGCTGGGGACAGGGGGGAACGAACACTGAAGCTTTCTTT. This translates into CASSWGQGGTNTEAFF. This chain links TRBV5-4 with TRBJ1-1; 11 nucleotides align to TRBD1. The junction had 5 bases not matched to a gene; V was cut back by 3 bases and J by 1 base. CDR1 and CDR2 (germline): SGHNT, YYREEE (reference sequence). This CDR3 contains 16 residues. Full variable domain (remainder filled in from reference TRBV5-4 and TRBJ1-1): ETGVTQSPTHLIKTRGQQVTLRCSSQSGHNTVSWYQQALGQGPQFIFQYYREEENGRGNFPPRFSGLQFPNYSSELNVNALELDDSALYLCASSWGQGGTNTEAFFGQGTRLTVV.